A selection of T cell receptor beta chains follows, all from one sample in a study of T cells after yellow fever vaccination. TCRdb reprocessed the 5' RACE reads with MiXCR, giving one entry per CDR3 protein. The sample holds 450,000 to 600,000 distinct CDR3 sequences, less than 15% seen once. Material: PBMCs, obtained on the day of the yellow fever booster vaccination. The receptors stem from a man aged 25 to 40 who received the YFV17D yellow fever vaccine. CDR3s include the opening cysteine and the closing phenylalanine or tryptophan. The order of the fields is D gene, J gene, clone size, V gene, CDR3 protein, CDR3 DNA. The D gene is left open where the match is weak. Clone sizes are given selectively: once, few, many, or a class where the clone is expanded.

>-|TRBJ2-5|-|TRBV7-9
CASSWPGTLQETQYF
TGTGCCAGCAGCTGGCCCGGGACCCTCCAAGAGACCCAGTACTTC
>-|TRBJ2-2|few|TRBV20-1
CSARRGGTRGLFF
TGCAGTGCTAGGCGGGGCGGGACCCGGGGGCTGTTTTTT
>-|TRBJ2-1|few|TRBV12-3/TRBV12-4
CASSFGPESYNEQFF
TGTGCCAGCAGTTTCGGCCCAGAATCCTACAATGAGCAGTTCTTC
>-|TRBJ1-4|-|TRBV6-1
CASSQGSANEKLFF
TGTGCCAGCAGCCAGGGTTCGGCTAATGAAAAACTGTTTTTT
>-|TRBJ2-1|-|TRBV11-2
CASSIVGFTGPSSYNEQFF
TGTGCCAGCAGCATAGTGGGCTTTACAGGGCCGAGCTCCTACAATGAGCAGTTCTTC
>TRBD2|TRBJ2-1|once|TRBV6-1
CASRGLGYNEKFF
TGTGCTTCTCGTGGACTAGGCTACAATGAGAAGTTCTTC
>-|TRBJ2-2|-|TRBV5-1
CASSVITGANTGELFF
TGCGCCAGCAGCGTAATAACAGGCGCGAACACCGGGGAGCTGTTTTTT
>-|TRBJ2-3|few|TRBV3-1
CASSQWGLGEGDTQYF
TGTGCCAGCAGCCAATGGGGCTTAGGGGAAGGAGATACGCAGTATTTT
>-|TRBJ2-7|many|TRBV5-1
CASSLVGLTYEQYF
TGCGCCAGCAGCTTGGTCGGGTTAACCTACGAGCAGTACTTC
>TRBD2|TRBJ2-7|-|TRBV27
CASTHGTTYEQYF
TGTGCCAGCACCCACGGGACTACCTACGAGCAGTACTTC
>-|TRBJ1-6|-|TRBV19
CATSAYVGGVGSPLHF
TGTGCCACCAGTGCCTACGTCGGAGGGGTCGGGTCACCCCTCCACTTT
>TRBD1|TRBJ2-7|-|TRBV7-3
CASSIPGQGNEQYF
TGTGCCAGCAGCATACCGGGACAGGGAAACGAGCAGTACTTC
>-|TRBJ2-5|few|TRBV15
CATSRDQGLALQETQYF
TGTGCCACCAGCAGAGATCAGGGATTAGCCCTACAAGAGACCCAGTACTTC
>-|TRBJ2-1|few|TRBV20-1
CSARTPLKRNRGLNEQFF
TGCAGTGCTAGAACCCCCCTCAAGCGGAACAGGGGACTCAATGAGCAGTTCTTC
>TRBD2|TRBJ2-1|-|TRBV2
CASTRLAGGENEQFF
TGTGCCAGCACTCGACTAGCGGGAGGTGAGAATGAGCAGTTCTTC
>TRBD2|TRBJ2-2|-|TRBV5-1
CASSPGTSGRSSGELFF
TGCGCCAGCAGCCCCGGGACTAGCGGGAGAAGCTCCGGGGAGCTGTTTTTT
>-|TRBJ1-5|few|TRBV20-1
CSARDGGGLAQHF
TGCAGTGCTAGAGATGGGGGGGGCCTGGCCCAGCATTTT
>-|TRBJ2-1|-|TRBV21-1
CATLRGDSTRLRAADEQFF
TGTGCCACCCTACGGGGCGACAGCACAAGACTACGGGCGGCCGATGAGCAGTTCTTC
>-|TRBJ2-7|-|TRBV5-1
CASSFREGYEQYF
TGCGCCAGCAGCTTCAGGGAAGGGTACGAGCAGTACTTC
>TRBD2|TRBJ2-1|few|TRBV7-9
CASSLSLASGRTDEQFF
TGTGCCAGCAGCTTATCTTTAGCTTCCGGGAGGACGGATGAGCAGTTCTTC
>-|TRBJ2-5|few|TRBV5-6
CASSSSITQYF
TGTGCCAGCAGCTCGTCTATAACCCAGTACTTC
>-|TRBJ2-1|-|TRBV6-2/TRBV6-3
CASSYRLGNEQFF
TGTGCCAGCAGTTACCGACTCGGAAATGAGCAGTTCTTC
>TRBD2|TRBJ2-5|-|TRBV5-5
CASSSTSGPQETQYF
TGTGCCAGCAGCTCCACTAGCGGCCCCCAAGAGACCCAGTACTTC
>TRBD2|TRBJ2-1|-|TRBV3-1
CASSQASGGTNYNEQFF
TGTGCCAGCAGCCAAGCCTCGGGGGGGACTAACTACAATGAGCAGTTCTTC
>-|TRBJ2-2|-|TRBV3-1
CACTQGNSYTGELFF
TGTGCCTGCACCCAAGGCAACAGCTACACCGGGGAGCTGTTTTTT
>-|TRBJ2-2|few|TRBV6-1
CASTQRGVGPHTGELFF
TGTGCCAGCACCCAGCGCGGGGTGGGGCCCCACACCGGGGAGCTGTTTTTT
>TRBD2|TRBJ2-1|-|TRBV20-1
CSAIRAGGGNEQFF
TGCAGTGCTATCCGTGCGGGAGGGGGTAATGAGCAGTTCTTC
>-|TRBJ1-5|-|TRBV29-1
CSVVLGDPNQPQHF
TGCAGCGTTGTATTAGGGGACCCCAATCAGCCCCAGCATTTT
>TRBD1|TRBJ1-4|few|TRBV5-1
CASSLGTGDEKLFF
TGCGCCAGCAGCTTGGGAACAGGGGACGAAAAACTGTTTTTT
>-|TRBJ1-4|-|TRBV28
CASSPAGGASEKLFF
TGTGCCAGCAGTCCGGCGGGGGGCGCGAGTGAAAAACTGTTTTTT
>TRBD1|TRBJ1-3|few|TRBV18
CASSPTGGIGNTIYF
TGTGCCAGCTCACCGACAGGGGGGATTGGAAACACCATATATTTT
>TRBD2|TRBJ2-1|few|TRBV7-9
CASRPGRFSYNEQFF
TGTGCCAGCAGGCCCGGGAGGTTCTCCTACAATGAGCAGTTCTTC
>TRBD2|TRBJ2-2|many|TRBV4-3
CASSQVRAGGDTGELFF
TGCGCCAGCAGCCAAGTTAGGGCGGGGGGGGACACCGGGGAGCTGTTTTTT
>-|TRBJ1-1|many|TRBV5-5
CASSFRVGQAPWGTEAFF
TGTGCCAGCAGCTTCCGGGTCGGCCAGGCCCCGTGGGGCACTGAAGCTTTCTTT
>-|TRBJ2-7|few|TRBV7-2
CASSLDRTTTYEQYF
TGTGCCAGCAGCTTAGATAGGACTACGACCTACGAGCAGTACTTC
>-|TRBJ2-7|-|TRBV6-2/TRBV6-3
CASSLKSRESRRQYF
TGTGCCAGCAGCCTAAAATCGCGGGAAAGCAGGCGGCAGTACTTC
>TRBD2|TRBJ2-7|-|TRBV12-3/TRBV12-4
CASSFRTSGGYYEQYF
TGTGCCAGCAGTTTCCGGACTAGCGGGGGATACTACGAGCAGTACTTC
>TRBD1|TRBJ2-1|medium-sized|TRBV3-1
CASSPTGGGYNEQFF
TGTGCCAGCAGCCCTACAGGGGGCGGTTACAATGAGCAGTTCTTC
>TRBD1|TRBJ2-7|-|TRBV11-2
CASSSAGTVSEQYF
TGTGCCAGCAGCTCGGCCGGGACAGTAAGTGAGCAGTACTTC
>-|TRBJ2-3|-|TRBV7-2
CASSLGGILTDTQYF
TGTGCCAGCAGCTTAGGAGGGATCTTGACAGATACGCAGTATTTT